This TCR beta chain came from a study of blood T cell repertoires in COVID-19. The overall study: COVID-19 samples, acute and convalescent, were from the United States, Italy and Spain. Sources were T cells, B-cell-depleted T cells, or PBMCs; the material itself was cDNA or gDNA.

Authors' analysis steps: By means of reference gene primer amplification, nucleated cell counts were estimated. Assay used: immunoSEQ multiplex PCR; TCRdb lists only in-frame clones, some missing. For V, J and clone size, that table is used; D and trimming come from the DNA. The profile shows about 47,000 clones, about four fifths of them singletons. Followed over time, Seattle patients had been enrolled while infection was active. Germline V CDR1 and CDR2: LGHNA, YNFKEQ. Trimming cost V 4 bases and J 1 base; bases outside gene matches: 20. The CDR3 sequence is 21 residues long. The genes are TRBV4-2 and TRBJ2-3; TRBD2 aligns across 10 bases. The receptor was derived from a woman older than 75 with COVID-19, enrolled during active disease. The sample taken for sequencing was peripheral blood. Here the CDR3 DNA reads TGTGCCAGCAGCCCGCTCTCCCCGATTCTAGCGGGAGAAATCGGCACAGATACGCAGTATTTT. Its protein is CASSPLSPILAGEIGTDTQYF.